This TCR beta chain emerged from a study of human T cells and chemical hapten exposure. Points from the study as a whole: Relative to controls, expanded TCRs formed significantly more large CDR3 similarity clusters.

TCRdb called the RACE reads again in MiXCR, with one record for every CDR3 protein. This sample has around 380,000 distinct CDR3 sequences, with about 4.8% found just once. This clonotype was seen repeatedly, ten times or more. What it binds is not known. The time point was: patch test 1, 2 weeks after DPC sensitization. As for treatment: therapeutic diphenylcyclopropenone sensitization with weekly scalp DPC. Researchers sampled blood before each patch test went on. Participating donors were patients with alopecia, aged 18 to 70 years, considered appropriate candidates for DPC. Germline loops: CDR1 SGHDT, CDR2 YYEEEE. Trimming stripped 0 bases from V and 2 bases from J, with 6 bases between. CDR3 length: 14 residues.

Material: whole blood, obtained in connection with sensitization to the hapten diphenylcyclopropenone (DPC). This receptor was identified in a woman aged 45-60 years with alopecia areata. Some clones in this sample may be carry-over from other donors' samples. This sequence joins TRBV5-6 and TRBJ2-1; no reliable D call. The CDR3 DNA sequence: TGTGCCAGCAGCTTGGAAGTAACCTACAATGAGCAGTTCTTC. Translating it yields CASSLEVTYNEQFF.